Included here is one TCR beta chain sequence, with context. The antigen is not known. This entry comes from a study of shared clonotypes between healthy human individuals. Study outcomes and limitations: Naive subsets, compared against memory subsets, generally had larger estimated richness values. Compared with clonotypes that all four donors shared, non-shared clonotypes had lower generation probabilities.

Recent vaccinations or acute infections were absent in the healthy HIV-negative adult donors. Only in-frame clones appear in the TCRdb table, and some are missing; sequencing was by immunoSEQ multiplex PCR. The repertoire holds 850,000 to 1,200,000 clones, with roughly 80% as singletons. The specimen was memory CD4+ T cells sorted from blood. The subset: CD45RA-negative fraction. This receptor was identified in a man aged 18 to 29 in good health.

The CDR3 nucleotides read TGTGCCAGCAGGGCAGTAGAATCGAACACTGAAGCTTTCTTT. It translates to CASRAVESNTEAFF. This sequence joins TRBV4-2 and TRBJ1-1; D remains ambiguous. Trimming pared 6 bases from V and 1 base from J, leaving 12 bases between. CDR3 length equals 14 residues. Germline CDR1 LGHNA, CDR2 YNFKEQ.